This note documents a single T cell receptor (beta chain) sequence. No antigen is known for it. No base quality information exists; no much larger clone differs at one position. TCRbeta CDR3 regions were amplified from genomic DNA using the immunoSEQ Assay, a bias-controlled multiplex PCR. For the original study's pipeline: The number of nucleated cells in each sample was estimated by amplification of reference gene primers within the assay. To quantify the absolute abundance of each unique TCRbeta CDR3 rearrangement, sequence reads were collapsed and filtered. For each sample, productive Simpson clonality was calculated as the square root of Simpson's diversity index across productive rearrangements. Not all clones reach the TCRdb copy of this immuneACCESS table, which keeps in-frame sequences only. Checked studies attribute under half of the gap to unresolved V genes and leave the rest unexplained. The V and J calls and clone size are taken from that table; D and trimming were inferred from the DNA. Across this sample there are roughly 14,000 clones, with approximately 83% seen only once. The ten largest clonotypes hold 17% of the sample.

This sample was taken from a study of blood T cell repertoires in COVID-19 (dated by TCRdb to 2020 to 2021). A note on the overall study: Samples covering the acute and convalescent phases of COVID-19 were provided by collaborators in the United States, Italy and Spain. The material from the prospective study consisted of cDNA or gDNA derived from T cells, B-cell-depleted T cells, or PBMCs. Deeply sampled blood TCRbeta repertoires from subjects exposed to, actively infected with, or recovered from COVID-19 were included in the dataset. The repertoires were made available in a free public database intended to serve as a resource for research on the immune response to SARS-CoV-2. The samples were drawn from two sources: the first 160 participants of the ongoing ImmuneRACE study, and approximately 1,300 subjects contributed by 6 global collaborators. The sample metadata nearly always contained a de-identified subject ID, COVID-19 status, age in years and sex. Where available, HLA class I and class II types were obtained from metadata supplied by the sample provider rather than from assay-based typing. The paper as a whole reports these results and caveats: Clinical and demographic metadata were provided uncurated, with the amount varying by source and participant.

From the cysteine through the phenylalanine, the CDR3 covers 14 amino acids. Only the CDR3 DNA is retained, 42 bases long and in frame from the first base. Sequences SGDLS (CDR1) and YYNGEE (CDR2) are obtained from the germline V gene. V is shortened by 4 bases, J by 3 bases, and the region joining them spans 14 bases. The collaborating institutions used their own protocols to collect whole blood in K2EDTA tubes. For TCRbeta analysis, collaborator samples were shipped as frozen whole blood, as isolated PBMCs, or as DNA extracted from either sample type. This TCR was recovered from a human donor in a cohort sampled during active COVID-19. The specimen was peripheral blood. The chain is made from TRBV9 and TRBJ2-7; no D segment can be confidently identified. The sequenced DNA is TGTGCCAGCAGCCCACACTCAGAGGACTACGAGCAGTACTTC. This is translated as CASSPHSEDYEQYF.